This TCR beta chain emerged from a study of blood T cells in healthy people across ages. Notes on the study in general: Age showed a roughly linear inverse relationship with TCR beta diversity per million T cells.

Germline V gene lookup returns CDR1 MDHEN and CDR2 SYDVKM. Trimming pared 3 bases from V and 0 bases from J, leaving 11 bases between. This CDR3 is 15 amino acids long. This clonotype has a handful of counts. No antigen is known for it. Next came a second PCR, run for about 7 to 11 cycles, which used a sample-barcoded 5' primer along with a J-beta primer mix. CDR3-containing paired-end reads numbered at least 2.5 million in each sample. TCRdb re-analysed the 5' RACE reads in MiXCR, keeping a single row per CDR3 protein. The data contain about 970,000 distinct CDR3 sequences, just over 50% of them singletons.

The source of this sequence is a woman aged 55-70 years in good health. The sequenced material came from blood. The rearrangement links TRBV28 to TRBJ1-2; D call uncertain. The CDR3 nucleotides are TGTGCCAGCAGTTTTCTCTCGCGAGCTAACTATGGCTACACCTTC. Its translation: CASSFLSRANYGYTF.